This T cell receptor (beta chain) was retrieved from a study of T cells in Graves' hyperthyroidism and ophthalmopathy. Notes on the study in general: Model predictions of ophthalmopathy came a median approximately seven months before onset.

The CDR3 runs 18 residues. Germline V gene lookup returns CDR1 MNHEY and CDR2 SVGEGT. V trimming: 10 bases; J trimming: 0 bases; junction bases outside the gene matches: 18. Notes on this clonotype: Antigen unknown.

Patients having uncontrolled infection, another autoimmune disease, pregnancy or lactation were not included. Fresh peripheral blood, roughly 9.8 ml of it, supplied the PBMCs. Researchers took RNA transcripts and amplified the TCR beta CDR3 regions from them. When the TCR CDR3 underwent first-round RT-PCR, the HTBI primer set was used. TCRdb re-called the multiplex PCR reads with MiXCR, one entry per CDR3 protein. This sample yields around 690,000 distinct CDR3 sequences, of which roughly 17% are seen a single time; 15% to 18% belongs to the top ten. The chain combines TRBV6-2 or TRBV6-3 with TRBJ2-1, with TRBD2 matching 7 bases. The clonotype was recovered from a middle-aged man with Graves' hyperthyroidism. The sample taken for sequencing was blood. CDR3 region: CATLFRSSGLSSYNEQFF. The CDR3 DNA is TGTGCCACCCTGTTTAGGTCTAGCGGCCTTAGCTCCTACAATGAGCAGTTCTTC.